The 16 T cell receptor beta chains reported below all come from one sample, sequenced in a study of preoperative IRX-2 immunotherapy in early breast cancer. Indicated treatment: preoperative locoregional IRX-2 cytokine immunotherapy. Only in-frame clones appear in the TCRdb table, and some are missing; sequencing was by immunoSEQ multiplex PCR. This table has 90,000 to 100,000 clones, roughly 85% appearing once. The sequences come from tumor tissue, collected after IRX-2 immunotherapy. These receptors came from a human donor with breast cancer.

This sequence joins TRBV28 and TRBJ1-5; 9 bases match TRBD1. V was pared by 4 bases and J by 7 bases, with 11 bases of the junction left unmatched. The CDR3 extends over 16 amino acids. Per the germline V gene, CDR1 is MDHEN and CDR2 is SYDVKM. The CDR3 spells CASSSPGTGSGQPQHF. The CDR3 nucleotides read TGTGCCAGCAGTTCCCCTGGGACAGGGTCAGGCCAGCCCCAGCATTTT.

The gene calls are TRBV11-3 and TRBJ2-2; the match to TRBD2 covers 8 bases. From germline, CDR1 is SGHNT and CDR2 YENEEA. The ends lost 3 bases at V and 3 bases at J; junction bases unmatched: 3. This CDR3 is built from 15 residues. CDR3 amino acids: CASSLGGRYTGELFF. The CDR3 coding sequence is TGTGCCAGCAGCTTGGGCGGGAGGTACACCGGGGAGCTGTTTTTT.

This clone was counted once. The chain is built from TRBV12-5 and TRBJ2-3, with TRBD2 as a possible D gene (5 bases). This CDR3 contains 13 residues. Germline V gene data show CDR1 as LGHNT and CDR2 as FRNRAP. The chain's CDR3 is CASTPPGEDTQYF. In DNA, the CDR3 is TGTGCCAGCACCCCGCCCGGGGAAGATACGCAGTATTTT. The full variable domain, in which reference TRBV12-5 and TRBJ2-3 provide the parts outside the CDR3, is DARVTQTPRHKVTEMGQEVTMRCQPILGHNTVFWYRQTMMQGLELLAYFRNRAPLDDSGMPKDRFSAEMPDATLATLKIQPSEPRDSAVYFCASTPPGEDTQYFGPGTRLTVL.

The genes are TRBV5-1 and TRBJ1-1; TRBD1 matches 9 bases. Unmatched junction bases numbered 4, after V lost 0 bases and J lost 1 base. The CDR3 loop spans 16 amino acids. Germline values: CDR1 SGHRS, CDR2 YFSETQ. The CDR3 nucleotides read TGCGCCAGCAGCTTGGACAGGGGGCGAGGGAACACTGAAGCTTTCTTT. Translating gives CASSLDRGRGNTEAFF.

The chain uses TRBV28 and TRBJ1-5; TRBD1 aligns across 10 bases. The J segment lost 6 bases and the V segment lost 6 bases, leaving 5 bases of the junction unmatched. Germline V gene data show CDR1 as MDHEN and CDR2 as SYDVKM. The length of the CDR3 is 14 residues. This CDR3 is CASRHGQGGQPQHF. The CDR3 DNA follows: TGTGCCAGCAGGCATGGACAGGGGGGTCAGCCCCAGCATTTT.

The chain combines TRBV6-8 with TRBJ1-4; TRBD1 matches 9 bases. The CDR3 totals 14 residues. Per the germline V gene, CDR1 is MNHGY and CDR2 is SAAAGT. Trimming at V came to 5 bases and at J to 8 bases, leaving 6 bases not matched to a gene. The CDR3 bases are TGTGCCAGCAGTCGGGACAGGGAGGGCGAAAAACTGTTTTTT. Its translation is CASSRDREGEKLFF.

The V gene is TRBV7-1, the J gene TRBJ2-7, with a possible D match to TRBD1 (5 bases). TRBV7-1 is marked as an open reading frame, function uncertain. The CDR3 runs 14 residues. The germline V and J ends were trimmed by 4 bases and 1 base, with 11 bases remaining between them. This chain's CDR3 is CASSLSRASYEQYF. CDR3 nucleotide sequence: TGTGCCAGCAGCTTAAGCAGGGCGTCCTACGAGCAGTACTTC.

As for this clone: The same CDR3 can be traced to other DNA sequences in this sample. The gene calls are TRBV19 and TRBJ1-1, with 8 bases aligning to TRBD1. The ends lost 5 bases at V and 1 base at J; junction bases unmatched: 3. CDR1 and CDR2 from the germline V gene are LNHDA and SQIVND (reference sequence). The CDR3 length is 14 residues. CDR3 amino acids: CASSPGTGNTEAFF. The CDR3 coding sequence is TGTGCCAGTAGTCCGGGGACAGGGAACACTGAAGCTTTCTTT.

The V and J genes are TRBV9 and TRBJ2-3; D gene unclear. From germline, CDR1 is SGDLS and CDR2 YYNGEE. The length of the CDR3 is 13 residues. Trimming removed 0 bases at V and 5 bases at J, with 7 bases between. CDR3 amino acids: CASSVDSRDTQYF. The CDR3 DNA follows: TGTGCCAGCAGCGTAGACTCCCGAGATACGCAGTATTTT.

The gene calls are TRBV10-2 and TRBJ2-1; 12 bases fit TRBD2. This CDR3 contains 19 residues. Per the germline V gene, CDR1 is WSHSY and CDR2 is SAAADI. With V trimmed by 2 bases and J by 6 bases, 14 bases remained unmatched. The CDR3 DNA follows: TGCGCCAGCAGTGAGCACGCAACCCCGACTAGCGGGAGTGGCAATGAGCAGTTCTTC. Translated: CASSEHATPTSGSGNEQFF.

This rearrangement joins TRBV14 to TRBJ1-2, with D hard to call. CDR3 length: 13 residues. CDR1 and CDR2 from the germline V gene are SGHDN and FVKESK. V dropped 0 bases and J dropped 7 bases, with 9 bases sitting between them. This chain's CDR3 is CASSQDRRGGYTF. The CDR3 region has the DNA TGTGCCAGCAGCCAAGATCGGCGAGGTGGCTACACCTTC. Using reference TRBV14 and TRBJ1-2 for the parts outside the CDR3, the full variable domain is EAGVTQFPSHSVIEKGQTVTLRCDPISGHDNLYWYRRVMGKEIKFLLHFVKESKQDESGMPNNRFLAERTGGTYSTLKVQPAELEDSGVYFCASSQDRRGGYTFGSGTRLTVV.

The V call is TRBV28, the J call TRBJ2-3; perhaps D is TRBD1 or TRBD2 (5 bases each). V lost 4 bases and J 3 bases, leaving 8 bases between the germline ends. The CDR3 is 13 residues long. CDR1 and CDR2 from the germline V gene are MDHEN and SYDVKM. The DNA for the CDR3 is TGTGCCAGCAGTTATGAGGGGACAGATACGCAGTATTTT. Translation gives CASSYEGTDTQYF.

This chain joins TRBV14 and TRBJ2-3; D tentatively fits TRBD1 or TRBD2 (5 bases each). Trimming removed 2 bases from V and 1 base from J, with 10 bases in between. Germline V CDR1 and CDR2: SGHDN, FVKESK. This CDR3 has 15 residues. CDR3 residues: CASSQLVGGTDTQYF. The CDR3 region has the DNA TGTGCCAGCAGCCAACTCGTGGGGGGCACAGATACGCAGTATTTT.

V and J are TRBV30 and TRBJ1-3; unclear D gene. Trimming left V 4 bases short and J 0 bases short, with 13 bases between. Germline loops: CDR1 GTSNPN, CDR2 SVGIG (reference sequence). CDR3 size: 15 residues. For the CDR3, the DNA is TGTGCCTGGAAGGCTGGCGGGAGCTCTGGAAACACCATATATTTT. Its protein is CAWKAGGSSGNTIYF.

The chain carries TRBV7-4 and TRBJ2-1, with D perhaps matching TRBD2 (5 bases). V was shortened by 7 bases and J by 6 bases, with 16 bases between the two germline ends. CDR1 SGHVT and CDR2 SQSDAQ come from the germline V gene. The CDR3 has 14 residues. The CDR3 bases are TGTGCCAGCATTCGAGCGGAGAGCTCCAATGAGCAGTTCTTC. Translating gives CASIRAESSNEQFF.

The V and J genes are TRBV22-1 and TRBJ2-3; TRBD2, the table's D call, was not compared with the DNA. TRBV22-1 is termed a pseudogene. This CDR3 contains 16 residues. The CDR3 coding sequence is TGTGCCAGCTCCATCTTGTCTCGGGGGGCCACAGATACGCAGTATTTT. Translation: CASSILSRGATDTQYF.